This TCR beta chain was recovered during a study of T cell changes during pregnancy in multiple sclerosis. The CDR3 sequence is 10 residues long. Germline CDR1 is SQVTM and CDR2 is ANQGSEA. Clones were read by immunoSEQ multiplex PCR, and TCRdb kept only the in-frame ones, dropping some. The table shows just under 70,000 clones, with about 90% occurring only once. V is TRBV29-1 and J is TRBJ2-7, with no clear D. The input for sequencing was peripheral blood, taken in the second trimester of pregnancy. The TCR originated in a female donor with multiple sclerosis, enrolled in a pregnancy study. CDR3: CSIQDYEQYF. The CDR3 coding sequence is TGCAGTATACAAGACTACGAGCAGTACTTC.